Listed below are T cell receptor beta chains from one sample, sequenced in a study of blood T cell repertoires in COVID-19. The protocol was immunoSEQ multiplex PCR, while the TCRdb copy is restricted to in-frame clones and leaves out a portion. The sample comprises 150,000 to 200,000 clones, over 80% of which are singletons, and 10% to 15% rests with the top ten. Specimen: PBMCs or T cells enriched from blood (not recorded which). The receptors stem from a woman aged 60 to 75 who had recovered from COVID-19. Both conserved end residues are part of each CDR3. Each record gives: D gene, clone size, J gene, CDR3 length, V gene, CDR3 DNA, CDR3 protein. D genes are given only for firm matches. Where a row states a size, it is once, few, many or the class of an expanded clone; other rows omit it.

D gene: TRBD1
clone size: .
J gene: TRBJ2-7
CDR3 length: 17
V gene: TRBV7-9
CDR3 DNA: TGTGCCAGCAGCTTTGATCCCAGACAGGGGGCGAGGTACGAGCAGTACTTC
CDR3 protein: CASSFDPRQGARYEQYF

D gene: TRBD1
clone size: once
J gene: TRBJ1-6
CDR3 length: 15
V gene: TRBV30
CDR3 DNA: TGTGCCTGGAAGACAGGGAGCTCCTATAATTCACCCCTCCACTTT
CDR3 protein: CAWKTGSSYNSPLHF

D gene: .
clone size: .
J gene: TRBJ2-2
CDR3 length: 13
V gene: TRBV5-1
CDR3 DNA: TGCGCCAGCAGCTTGGACAACCCCGGGGAGCTGTTTTTT
CDR3 protein: CASSLDNPGELFF

D gene: TRBD1
clone size: .
J gene: TRBJ1-2
CDR3 length: 14
V gene: TRBV12-5
CDR3 DNA: TGTGCTAGTGGCCATGGGCAGGGGGGCTATGGCTACACCTTC
CDR3 protein: CASGHGQGGYGYTF

D gene: .
clone size: once
J gene: TRBJ1-2
CDR3 length: 13
V gene: TRBV6-5
CDR3 DNA: TGTGCCAGCAGTTACCGTTTGGAGGGTGGCTACACCTTC
CDR3 protein: CASSYRLEGGYTF

D gene: .
clone size: .
J gene: TRBJ2-2
CDR3 length: 16
V gene: TRBV5-1
CDR3 DNA: TGCGCCAGCAGCTCGGGGGACCCCGGAGACACCGGGGAGCTGTTTTTT
CDR3 protein: CASSSGDPGDTGELFF

D gene: .
clone size: few
J gene: TRBJ1-3
CDR3 length: 12
V gene: TRBV2
CDR3 DNA: TGTGCCAGCAGTGAACTCGGGAACACCATATATTTT
CDR3 protein: CASSELGNTIYF

D gene: TRBD1
clone size: .
J gene: TRBJ2-2
CDR3 length: 14
V gene: TRBV10-1
CDR3 DNA: TGCGCCAGCAGGGAACGACAGGGTGACGGGGAGCTGTTTTTT
CDR3 protein: CASRERQGDGELFF

D gene: .
clone size: .
J gene: TRBJ1-1
CDR3 length: 13
V gene: TRBV19
CDR3 DNA: TGTGCCAGTTGCGTTCGTAGTCGGACTGAAGCTTTCTTT
CDR3 protein: CASCVRSRTEAFF

D gene: .
clone size: .
J gene: TRBJ1-2
CDR3 length: 14
V gene: TRBV21-1
CDR3 DNA: TGTGCCAGCAGCAAATGGGAGACGGTTTATGGCTACACCTTC
CDR3 protein: CASSKWETVYGYTF

D gene: .
clone size: .
J gene: TRBJ2-7
CDR3 length: 14
V gene: TRBV9
CDR3 DNA: TGTGCCAGCAGCGTCGGCGGGAACCCCTACGAGCAGTACTTC
CDR3 protein: CASSVGGNPYEQYF

D gene: .
clone size: .
J gene: TRBJ2-1
CDR3 length: 14
V gene: TRBV28
CDR3 DNA: TGTGCCAGCAGTTTAGTAGCGGCCGTCAATGAGCAGTTCTTC
CDR3 protein: CASSLVAAVNEQFF

D gene: TRBD2
clone size: .
J gene: TRBJ2-3
CDR3 length: 16
V gene: TRBV7-9
CDR3 DNA: TGTGCCAGCAGCTACCGTAGCGGGATCGGCACAGATACGCAGTATTTT
CDR3 protein: CASSYRSGIGTDTQYF

D gene: TRBD1
clone size: .
J gene: TRBJ1-2
CDR3 length: 15
V gene: TRBV27
CDR3 DNA: TGTGCCAGCGGGACTCCGGGACAGGGGTTCTCCGGCTACACCTTC
CDR3 protein: CASGTPGQGFSGYTF

D gene: TRBD1
clone size: .
J gene: TRBJ1-2
CDR3 length: 15
V gene: TRBV19
CDR3 DNA: TGTGCCAGTAGTACAACGGGACAGGGGGTTGGTGGCTACACCTTC
CDR3 protein: CASSTTGQGVGGYTF

D gene: .
clone size: once
J gene: TRBJ2-3
CDR3 length: 14
V gene: TRBV28
CDR3 DNA: TGTGCCGGCAGTCCCTCGGGGGAGGCAGATACGCAGTATTTT
CDR3 protein: CAGSPSGEADTQYF

D gene: TRBD1
clone size: .
J gene: TRBJ2-7
CDR3 length: 15
V gene: TRBV6-6
CDR3 DNA: TGTGCCAGCAGCCCTACAAGGGACAGGGAGGGCGAGCAGTACTTC
CDR3 protein: CASSPTRDREGEQYF